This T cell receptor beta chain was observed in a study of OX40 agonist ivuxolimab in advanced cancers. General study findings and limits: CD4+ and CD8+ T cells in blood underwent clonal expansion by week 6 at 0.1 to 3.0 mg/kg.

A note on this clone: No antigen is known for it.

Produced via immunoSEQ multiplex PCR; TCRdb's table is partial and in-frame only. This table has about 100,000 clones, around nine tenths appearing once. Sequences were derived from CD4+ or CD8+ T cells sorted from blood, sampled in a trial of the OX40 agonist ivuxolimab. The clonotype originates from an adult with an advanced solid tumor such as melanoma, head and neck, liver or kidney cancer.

The CDR3 reads CASSVGHGGISPGELFF. The CDR3 DNA follows: TGTGCCAGCAGCGTAGGGCATGGCGGGATATCTCCCGGGGAGCTGTTTTTT. This chain joins TRBV9 and TRBJ2-2, with TRBD2 as a possible D gene (6 bases). Trimming left V 0 bases short and J 6 bases short, with 18 bases between. This CDR3 spans 17 amino acids. Germline V gives CDR1 SGDLS, CDR2 YYNGEE.